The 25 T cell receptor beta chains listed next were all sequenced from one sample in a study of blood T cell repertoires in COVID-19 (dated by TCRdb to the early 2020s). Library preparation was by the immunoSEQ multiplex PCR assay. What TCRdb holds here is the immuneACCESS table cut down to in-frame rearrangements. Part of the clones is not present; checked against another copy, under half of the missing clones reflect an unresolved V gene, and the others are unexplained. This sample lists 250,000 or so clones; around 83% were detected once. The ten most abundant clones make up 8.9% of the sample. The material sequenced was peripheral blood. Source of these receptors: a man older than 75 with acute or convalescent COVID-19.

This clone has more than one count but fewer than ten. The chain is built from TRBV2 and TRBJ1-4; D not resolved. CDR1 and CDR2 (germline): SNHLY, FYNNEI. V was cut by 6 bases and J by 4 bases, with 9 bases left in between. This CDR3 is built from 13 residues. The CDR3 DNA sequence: TGTGCCAGCAGGGGCCGAATTAATGAAAAACTGTTTTTT. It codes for CASRGRINEKLFF. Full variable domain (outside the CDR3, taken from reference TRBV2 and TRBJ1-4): EPEVTQTPSHQVTQMGQEVILRCVPISNHLYFYWYRQILGQKVEFLVSFYNNEISEKSEIFDDQFSVERPDGSNFTLKIRSTKLEDSAMYFCASRGRINEKLFFGSGTQLSVL.

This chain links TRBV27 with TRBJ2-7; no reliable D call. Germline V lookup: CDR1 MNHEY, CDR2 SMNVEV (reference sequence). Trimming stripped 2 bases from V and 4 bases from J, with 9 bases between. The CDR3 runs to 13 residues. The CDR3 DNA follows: TGTGCCAGCAGTTTAGCAGCCGGGTACGAGCAGTACTTC. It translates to CASSLAAGYEQYF.

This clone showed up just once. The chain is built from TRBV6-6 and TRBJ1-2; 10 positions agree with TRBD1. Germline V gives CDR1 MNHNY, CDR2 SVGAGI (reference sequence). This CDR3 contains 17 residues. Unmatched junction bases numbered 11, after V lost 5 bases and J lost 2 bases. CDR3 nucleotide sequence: TGTGCCAGCAGTCACCGGGACAGGGGCTCCAGAAACTATGGCTACACCTTC. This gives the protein CASSHRDRGSRNYGYTF.

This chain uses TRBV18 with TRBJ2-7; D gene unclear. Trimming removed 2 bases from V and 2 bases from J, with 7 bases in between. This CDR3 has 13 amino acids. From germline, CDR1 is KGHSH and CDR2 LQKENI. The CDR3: CASSPGPTYEQYF. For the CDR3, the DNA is TGTGCCAGCTCACCAGGGCCGACCTACGAGCAGTACTTC. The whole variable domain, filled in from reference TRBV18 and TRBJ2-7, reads NAGVMQNPRHLVRRRGQEARLRCSPMKGHSHVYWYRQLPEEGLKFMVYLQKENIIDESGMPKERFSAEFPKEGPSILRIQQVVRGDSAAYFCASSPGPTYEQYFGPGTRLTVT.

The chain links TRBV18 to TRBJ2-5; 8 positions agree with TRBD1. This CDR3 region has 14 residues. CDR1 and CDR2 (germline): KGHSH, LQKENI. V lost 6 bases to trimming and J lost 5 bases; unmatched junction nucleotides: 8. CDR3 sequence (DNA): TGTGCCAGCTCTCGGGGGACAGGTTTTGAGACCCAGTACTTC. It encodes CASSRGTGFETQYF.

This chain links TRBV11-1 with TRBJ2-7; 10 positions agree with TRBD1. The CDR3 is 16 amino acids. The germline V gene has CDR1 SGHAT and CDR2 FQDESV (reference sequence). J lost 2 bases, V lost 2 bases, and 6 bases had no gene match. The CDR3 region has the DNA TGTGCCAGCAGCTTATCCCGGGACAGGGGTCCCTACGAGCAGTACTTC. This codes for CASSLSRDRGPYEQYF. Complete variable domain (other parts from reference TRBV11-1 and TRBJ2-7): EAEVAQSPRYKITEKSQAVAFWCDPISGHATLYWYRQILGQGPELLVQFQDESVVDDSQLPKDRFSAERLKGVDSTLKIQPAELGDSAMYLCASSLSRDRGPYEQYFGPGTRLTVT.

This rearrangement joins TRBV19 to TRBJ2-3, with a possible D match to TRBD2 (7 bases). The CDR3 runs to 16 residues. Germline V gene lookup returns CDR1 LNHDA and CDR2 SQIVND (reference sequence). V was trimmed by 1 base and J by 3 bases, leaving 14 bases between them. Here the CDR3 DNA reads TGTGCCAGTAGTATAGTCCCCCGGGGGGCGACAGATACGCAGTATTTT. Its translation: CASSIVPRGATDTQYF.

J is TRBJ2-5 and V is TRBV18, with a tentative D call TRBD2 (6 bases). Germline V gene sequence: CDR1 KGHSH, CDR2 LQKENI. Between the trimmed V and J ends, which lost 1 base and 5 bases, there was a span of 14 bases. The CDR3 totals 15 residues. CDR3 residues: CASSPRLVRGETQYF. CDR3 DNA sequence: TGTGCCAGCTCACCACGACTAGTTAGAGGGGAGACCCAGTACTTC.

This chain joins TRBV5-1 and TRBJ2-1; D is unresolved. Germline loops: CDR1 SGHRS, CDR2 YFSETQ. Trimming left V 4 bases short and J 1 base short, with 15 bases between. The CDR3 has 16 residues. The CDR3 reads CASSRPGWLSYNEQFF. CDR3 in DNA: TGCGCCAGCAGCCGACCAGGCTGGTTATCCTACAATGAGCAGTTCTTC.

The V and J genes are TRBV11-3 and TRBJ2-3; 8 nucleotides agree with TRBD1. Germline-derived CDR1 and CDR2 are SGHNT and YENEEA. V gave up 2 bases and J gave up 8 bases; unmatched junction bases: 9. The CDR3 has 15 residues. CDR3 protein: CASSLSGQGGGTQYF. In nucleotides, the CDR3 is TGTGCCAGCAGCTTATCCGGACAGGGTGGGGGTACGCAGTATTTT.

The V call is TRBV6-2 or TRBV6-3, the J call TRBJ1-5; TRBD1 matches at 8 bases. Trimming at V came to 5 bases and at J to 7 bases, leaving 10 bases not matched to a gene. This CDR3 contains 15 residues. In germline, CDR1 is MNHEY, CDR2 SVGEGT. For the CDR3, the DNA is TGTGCCAGCAGTAAAACAGGGGGAGTAGGGCAGCCCCAGCATTTT. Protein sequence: CASSKTGGVGQPQHF.

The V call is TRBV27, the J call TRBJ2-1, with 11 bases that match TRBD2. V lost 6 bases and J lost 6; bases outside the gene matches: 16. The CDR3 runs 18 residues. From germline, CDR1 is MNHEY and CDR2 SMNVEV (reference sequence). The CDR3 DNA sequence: TGTGCCAGCAGCAGGGTACTTAGCGGGAGGGCCCGTGGCAATGAGCAGTTCTTC. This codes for CASSRVLSGRARGNEQFF.

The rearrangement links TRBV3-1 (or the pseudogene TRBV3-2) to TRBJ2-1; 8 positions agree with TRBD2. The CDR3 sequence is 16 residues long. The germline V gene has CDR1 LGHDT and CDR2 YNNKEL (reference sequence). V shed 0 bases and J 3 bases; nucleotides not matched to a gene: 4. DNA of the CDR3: TGTGCCAGCAGCCAAGACAGCGGGGGAAACTACAATGAGCAGTTCTTC. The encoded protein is CASSQDSGGNYNEQFF.

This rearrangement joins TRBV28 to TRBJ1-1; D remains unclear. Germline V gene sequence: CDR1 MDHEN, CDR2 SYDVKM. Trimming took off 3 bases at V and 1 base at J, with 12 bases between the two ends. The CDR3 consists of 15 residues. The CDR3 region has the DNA TGTGCCAGCAGTTTCACTCGGCGACAGAACACTGAAGCTTTCTTT. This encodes CASSFTRRQNTEAFF.

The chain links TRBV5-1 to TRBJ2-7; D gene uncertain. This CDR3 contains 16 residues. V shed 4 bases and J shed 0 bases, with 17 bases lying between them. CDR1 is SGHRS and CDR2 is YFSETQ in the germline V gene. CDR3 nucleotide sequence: TGCGCCAGCAGCCGAAACGTAAGATCGGGCTCCTACGAGCAGTACTTC. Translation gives CASSRNVRSGSYEQYF.

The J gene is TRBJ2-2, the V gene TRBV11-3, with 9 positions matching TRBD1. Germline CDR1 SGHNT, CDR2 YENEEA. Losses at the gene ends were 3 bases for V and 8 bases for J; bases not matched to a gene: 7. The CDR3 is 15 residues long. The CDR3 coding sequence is TGTGCCAGCAGCTTGGGACAGGGCATGGGTGGGGAGCTGTTTTTT. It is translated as CASSLGQGMGGELFF.

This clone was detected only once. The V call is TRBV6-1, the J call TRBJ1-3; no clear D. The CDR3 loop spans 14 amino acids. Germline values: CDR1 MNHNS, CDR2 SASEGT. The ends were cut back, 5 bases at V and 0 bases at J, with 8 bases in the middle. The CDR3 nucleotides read TGTGCCAGCAGTTCCTTAGACTCTGGAAACACCATATATTTT. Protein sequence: CASSSLDSGNTIYF.

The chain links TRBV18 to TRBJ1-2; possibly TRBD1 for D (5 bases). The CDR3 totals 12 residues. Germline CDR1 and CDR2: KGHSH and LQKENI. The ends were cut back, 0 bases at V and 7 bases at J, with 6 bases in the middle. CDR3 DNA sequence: TGTGCCAGCTCACCACCTCAGGGTGGCTACACCTTC. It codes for CASSPPQGGYTF.

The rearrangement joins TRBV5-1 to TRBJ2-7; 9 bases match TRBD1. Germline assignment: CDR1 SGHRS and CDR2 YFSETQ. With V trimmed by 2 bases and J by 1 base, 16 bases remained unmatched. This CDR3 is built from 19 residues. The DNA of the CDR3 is TGCGCCAGCAGCTTCGCGTCCCCGGGACAGGGTATCTATTCCTACGAGCAGTACTTC. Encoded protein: CASSFASPGQGIYSYEQYF.

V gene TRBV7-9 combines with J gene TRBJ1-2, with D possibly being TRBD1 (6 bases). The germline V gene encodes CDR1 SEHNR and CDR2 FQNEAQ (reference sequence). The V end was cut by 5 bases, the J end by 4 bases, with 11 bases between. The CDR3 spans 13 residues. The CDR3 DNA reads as TGTGCCAGCAGCCCCCGGGGGGCCTATGGCTACACCTTC. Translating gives CASSPRGAYGYTF.

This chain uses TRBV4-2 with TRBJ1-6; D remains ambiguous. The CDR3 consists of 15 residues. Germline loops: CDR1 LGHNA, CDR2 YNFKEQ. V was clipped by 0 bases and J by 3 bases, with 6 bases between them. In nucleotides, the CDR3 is TGTGCCAGCAGCCAAGATAAATTCTATAATTCACCCCTCCACTTT. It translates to CASSQDKFYNSPLHF.

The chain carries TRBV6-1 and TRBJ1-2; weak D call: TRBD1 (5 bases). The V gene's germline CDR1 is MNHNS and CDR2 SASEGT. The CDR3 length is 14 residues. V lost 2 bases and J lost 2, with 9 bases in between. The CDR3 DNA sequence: TGTGCCAGCAGTGAAATGGGGGGGAACTATGGCTACACCTTC. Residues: CASSEMGGNYGYTF.

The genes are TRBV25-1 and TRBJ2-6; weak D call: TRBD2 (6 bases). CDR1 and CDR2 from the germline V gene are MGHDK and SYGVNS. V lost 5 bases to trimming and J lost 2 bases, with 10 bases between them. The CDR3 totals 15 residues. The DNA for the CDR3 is TGTGCCAGCAGTCCCCCGGGGGCTGGGGCCAACGTCCTGACTTTC. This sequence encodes CASSPPGAGANVLTF.

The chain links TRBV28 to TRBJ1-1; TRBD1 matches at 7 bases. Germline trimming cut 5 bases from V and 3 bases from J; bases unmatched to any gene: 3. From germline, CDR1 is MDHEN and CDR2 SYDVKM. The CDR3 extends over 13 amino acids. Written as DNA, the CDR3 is TGTGCCAGCAGTCTGACAGGGCACACTGAAGCTTTCTTT. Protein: CASSLTGHTEAFF.

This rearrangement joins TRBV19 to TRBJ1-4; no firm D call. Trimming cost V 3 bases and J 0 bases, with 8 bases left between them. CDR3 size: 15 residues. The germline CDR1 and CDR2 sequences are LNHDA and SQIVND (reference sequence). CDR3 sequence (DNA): TGTGCCAGTAGTATTCAACACGCAACTAATGAAAAACTGTTTTTT. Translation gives CASSIQHATNEKLFF. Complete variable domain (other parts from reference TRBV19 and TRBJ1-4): DGGITQSPKYLFRKEGQNVTLSCEQNLNHDAMYWYRQDPGQGLRLIYYSQIVNDFQKGDIAEGYSVSREKKESFPLTVTSAQKNPTAFYLCASSIQHATNEKLFFGSGTQLSVL.